The 17 T cell receptor beta chains below come from one sample, sequenced in a study of blood T cell dynamics during melanoma immunotherapy. As for time point: week 3, after first cycle of checkpoint inhibitor. The method was immunoSEQ multiplex PCR; TCRdb's version includes in-frame clones alone and lacks a portion of them. The profile covers about 16,000 clones, with less than 95% appearing a single time and 0.21% taken by the ten largest. Sequencing used effector memory CD8+ T cells from blood, obtained from a patient treated with checkpoint blockade. The receptors were sampled from a human donor with melanoma.

V gene TRBV2 combines with J gene TRBJ2-1, with D possibly TRBD1 on 8 matching bases. The germline V and J ends were trimmed by 6 bases and 8 bases, with 14 bases remaining between them. CDR1 and CDR2 (germline): SNHLY, FYNNEI. The CDR3 loop spans 13 amino acids. This CDR3 is CASRYRGGYEQFF. CDR3 DNA: TGTGCCAGCAGGTACAGGGGGGGGTATGAGCAGTTCTTC.

The genes are TRBV2 and TRBJ2-2; 7 bases are a match to TRBD2. The CDR3 runs 15 residues. Germline V gene sequence: CDR1 SNHLY, CDR2 FYNNEI. J was trimmed by 0 bases and V by 6 bases; bases with no gene match: 4. The CDR3 here is CASSIGTTNTGELFF. In DNA form, the CDR3 reads TGTGCCAGCAGCATCGGGACTACGAACACCGGGGAGCTGTTTTTT.

This chain links TRBV13 with TRBJ1-1; weak D call: TRBD1 (6 bases). V lost 5 bases to trimming and J lost 8 bases, with 12 bases between them. The CDR3 is 12 amino acids. Germline CDR1 is PRHDT and CDR2 is FYEKMQ (reference sequence). CDR3: CASSPRRGEAFF. CDR3 sequence (DNA): TGTGCCAGCAGCCCCCGTAGGGGGGAAGCTTTCTTT.

The V and J genes are TRBV5-5 and TRBJ2-7; possible D gene TRBD1, 6 bases. This CDR3 is 13 amino acids long. The germline V gene encodes CDR1 SGHKS and CDR2 YYEKEE (reference sequence). Trimming cost V 4 bases and J 5 bases, with 13 bases left between them. The CDR3 coding sequence is TGTGCCAGCAGCCAGAACAGGGTACACGAGCAGTACTTC. Amino acids: CASSQNRVHEQYF.

The chain carries TRBV6-5 and TRBJ2-7, with 7 bases identical to TRBD1. Germline V gives CDR1 MNHEY, CDR2 SVGAGI. This CDR3 comprises 13 residues. V lost 5 bases to trimming and J lost 1 base; unmatched junction nucleotides: 2. The CDR3 is CASSETGSYEQYF. The CDR3 coding sequence is TGTGCCAGCAGTGAGACAGGGTCCTACGAGCAGTACTTC.

This chain uses TRBV27 with TRBJ2-5; D perhaps matches TRBD2 (6 bases). The J call may not be correct, given that the DNA end is closer to TRBJ2-7. CDR3 size: 13 residues. CDR1 and CDR2 (germline): MNHEY, SMNVEV (reference sequence). The CDR3 region is CASSGGATYEQYF. Written as DNA, the CDR3 is TGTGCCAGCAGTGGAGGGGCCACCTACGAGCAGTACTTC.

The chain couples TRBV12-5 to TRBJ1-1; D gene uncertain. Germline V gene data show CDR1 as LGHNT and CDR2 as FRNRAP. Trimming pared 6 bases from V and 3 bases from J, leaving 8 bases between. This CDR3 region has 12 residues. In nucleotides, the CDR3 is TGTGCTAGTGGCCTCAGTTACACTGAAGCTTTCTTT. This translates into CASGLSYTEAFF.

V and J are TRBV29-1 and TRBJ1-2; D is uncertain. V dropped 2 bases and J dropped 5 bases, with 12 bases sitting between them. CDR3 length: 13 amino acids. Germline CDR1 reads SQVTM; CDR2 reads ANQGSEA. CDR3 DNA: TGCAGCGTTGAATGGGCAGAGGTATATGGCTACACCTTC. This sequence encodes CSVEWAEVYGYTF.

The V gene is TRBV9, the J gene TRBJ1-4, with D perhaps matching TRBD1 (5 bases). V lost 3 bases to trimming and J lost 10 bases, with 16 bases between them. This CDR3 is built from 14 residues. Germline values: CDR1 SGDLS, CDR2 YYNGEE. In DNA, the CDR3 is TGTGCCAGCAGCGGTCAGGGAGGCCTCGGAAAACTGTTTTTT. Translation gives CASSGQGGLGKLFF.

The chain links TRBV10-1 to TRBJ2-7, with no clear D. The germline V gene encodes CDR1 WNHNN and CDR2 SYGVQD (reference sequence). This CDR3 spans 15 amino acids. V dropped 0 bases and J dropped 1 base, with 10 bases sitting between them. The CDR3 DNA follows: TGCGCCAGCAGTGAGTCGAAGGACCGATCCTACGAGCAGTACTTC. Encoded protein: CASSESKDRSYEQYF.

The rearrangement links TRBV6-5 to TRBJ2-7; weak D call: TRBD1 (5 bases). The CDR3 covers 16 residues. Germline V gene data show CDR1 as MNHEY and CDR2 as SVGAGI. With 0 bases removed from V and 2 bases from J, the gap between germline ends came to 14 bases. The CDR3 protein is CASSYSETVPPYEQYF. Here the CDR3 DNA reads TGTGCCAGCAGTTACTCTGAGACAGTCCCACCCTACGAGCAGTACTTC.

The rearrangement links TRBV7-6 to TRBJ1-3, with D possibly being TRBD1 (5 bases). Germline CDR1 SGHVS, CDR2 FNYEAQ. This CDR3 has 16 residues. Trimming left V 1 base short and J 8 bases short, with 18 bases between. The CDR3 here is CASSLGPGVIGDTIYF. In nucleotides, the CDR3 is TGTGCCAGCAGCTTAGGGCCGGGGGTGATCGGGGACACCATATATTTT.

The chain uses TRBV19 and TRBJ2-5; D is perhaps TRBD1 or TRBD2 (5 bases each). The CDR3 consists of 15 residues. CDR1 LNHDA and CDR2 SQIVND come from the germline V gene (reference sequence). Trimming took off 6 bases at V and 3 bases at J, with 17 bases between the two ends. This CDR3 reads CASRTFSGTEETQYF. In DNA, the CDR3 is TGTGCCAGTAGAACCTTCTCCGGGACGGAAGAGACCCAGTACTTC. Filled out from reference TRBV19 and TRBJ2-5, the complete variable domain reads DGGITQSPKYLFRKEGQNVTLSCEQNLNHDAMYWYRQDPGQGLRLIYYSQIVNDFQKGDIAEGYSVSREKKESFPLTVTSAQKNPTAFYLCASRTFSGTEETQYFGPGTRLLVL.

This chain uses TRBV5-4 with TRBJ2-3; D assignment may be TRBD1 or TRBD2 (5 bases each). Germline CDR1 and CDR2: SGHNT and YYREEE (reference sequence). The V end lost 3 bases, the J end lost 0 bases, and 5 bases lay between the germline ends. The CDR3 consists of 13 residues. CDR3 sequence (DNA): TGTGCCAGCAGCTGGGACAGCACAGATACGCAGTATTTT. As protein: CASSWDSTDTQYF.

This chain uses TRBV14 with TRBJ2-7, with 11 bases lining up with TRBD1. The V segment lost 4 bases and the J segment 3 bases; nucleotides outside the gene matches: 8. This CDR3 is 16 amino acids long. Germline loops: CDR1 SGHDN, CDR2 FVKESK. The CDR3 sequence: CASSRRQGQGDYEQYF. The CDR3 nucleotides read TGTGCCAGCAGCCGCAGACAGGGACAGGGGGACTACGAGCAGTACTTC.

The gene calls are TRBV10-3 and TRBJ2-3, with a possible D match to TRBD1 (5 bases). Germline V gene data show CDR1 as ENHRY and CDR2 as SYGVKD. This CDR3 has 14 amino acids. Trimming pared 7 bases from V and 2 bases from J, leaving 13 bases between. The CDR3 DNA reads as TGTGCCATCAAAGGCTGGGGCGCCACAGATACGCAGTATTTT. Its translation is CAIKGWGATDTQYF.

This chain's CDR3 is CASSLGGTRDGYTF. The CDR3 DNA reads as TGTGCCAGCAGCTTAGGAGGGACAAGGGATGGCTACACCTTC. This rearrangement joins TRBV7-9 to TRBJ1-2; D perhaps matches TRBD1 (6 bases). CDR1 is SEHNR, CDR2 FQNEAQ, per germline (reference sequence). This CDR3 has 14 residues. The germline V and J ends were trimmed by 1 base and 6 bases, with 12 bases remaining between them.